The sequence of this T cell receptor beta chain was determined in a study of shared clonotypes between healthy human individuals. In the study overall: For every donor, three CD4 naive, three CD4 memory, two CD8 naive and one CD8 memory plates were used.

The donor cohort consisted entirely of Caucasian adults residing in Nashville, Tennessee. In the CD4+ fraction, cells were divided into CD45RA+ naive and CD45RA-negative memory subsets. The length of the CDR3 is 13 residues. The V gene's germline CDR1 is SEHNR and CDR2 FQNEAQ (reference sequence). Trimming stripped 5 bases from V and 8 bases from J, with 14 bases between. The table came from immunoSEQ multiplex PCR; TCRdb's copy has only in-frame clones and leaves some out. The data contain about 2.4 million clones, roughly 93% of them singletons. The receptor comes from a young man in good health. Some clones in this sample may be carry-over from other donors' samples. The chain couples TRBV7-9 to TRBJ2-3, with D perhaps TRBD2 (5 bases). Sequenced sample: naive CD4+ T cells from PBMCs. The subset was: CD45RA+ positively selected. The CDR3, as DNA: TGTGCCAGCAGCCAGACTCTCGAGGGTACGCAGTATTTT. The encoded protein is CASSQTLEGTQYF.